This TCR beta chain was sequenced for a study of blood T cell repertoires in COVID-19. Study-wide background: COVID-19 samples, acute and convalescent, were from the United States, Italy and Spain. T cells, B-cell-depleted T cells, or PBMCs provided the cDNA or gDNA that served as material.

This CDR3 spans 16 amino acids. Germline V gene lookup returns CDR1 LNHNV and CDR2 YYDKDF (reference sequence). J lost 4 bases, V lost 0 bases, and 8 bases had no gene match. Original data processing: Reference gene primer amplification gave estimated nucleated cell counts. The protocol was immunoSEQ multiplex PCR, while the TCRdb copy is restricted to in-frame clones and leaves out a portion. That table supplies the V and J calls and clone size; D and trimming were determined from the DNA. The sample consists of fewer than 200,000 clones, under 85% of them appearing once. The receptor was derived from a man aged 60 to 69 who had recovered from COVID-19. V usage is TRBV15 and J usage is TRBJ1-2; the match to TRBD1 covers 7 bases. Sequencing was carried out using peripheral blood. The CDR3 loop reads CATSRDKYEGAYGYTF. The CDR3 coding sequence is TGTGCCACCAGCAGAGATAAGTACGAGGGGGCCTATGGCTACACCTTC.